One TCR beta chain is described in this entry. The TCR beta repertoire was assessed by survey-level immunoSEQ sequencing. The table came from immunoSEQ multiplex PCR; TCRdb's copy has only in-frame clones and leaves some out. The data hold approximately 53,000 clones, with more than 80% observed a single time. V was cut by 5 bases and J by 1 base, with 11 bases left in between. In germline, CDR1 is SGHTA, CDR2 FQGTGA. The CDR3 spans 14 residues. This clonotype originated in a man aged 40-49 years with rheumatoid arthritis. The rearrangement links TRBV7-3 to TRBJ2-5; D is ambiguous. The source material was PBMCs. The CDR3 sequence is CASSATASQETQYF. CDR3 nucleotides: TGTGCCAGCAGCGCCACAGCGTCCCAAGAGACCCAGTACTTC.